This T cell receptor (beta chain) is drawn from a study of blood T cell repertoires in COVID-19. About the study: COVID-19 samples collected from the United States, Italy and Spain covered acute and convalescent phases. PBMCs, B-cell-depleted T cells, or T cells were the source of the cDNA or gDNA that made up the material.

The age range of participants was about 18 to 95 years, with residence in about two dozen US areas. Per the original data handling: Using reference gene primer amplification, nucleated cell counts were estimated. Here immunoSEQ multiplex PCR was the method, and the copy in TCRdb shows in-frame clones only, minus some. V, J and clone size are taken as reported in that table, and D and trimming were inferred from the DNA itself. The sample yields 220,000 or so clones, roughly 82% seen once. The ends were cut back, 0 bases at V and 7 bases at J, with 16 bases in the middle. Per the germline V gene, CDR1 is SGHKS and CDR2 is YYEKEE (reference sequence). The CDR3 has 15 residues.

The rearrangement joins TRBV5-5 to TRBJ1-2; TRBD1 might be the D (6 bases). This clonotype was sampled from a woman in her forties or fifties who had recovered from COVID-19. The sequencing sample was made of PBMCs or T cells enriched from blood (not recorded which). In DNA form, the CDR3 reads TGTGCCAGCAGCTTGGTCCCAGGGGAGGGACGTGGCTACACCTTC. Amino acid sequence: CASSLVPGEGRGYTF. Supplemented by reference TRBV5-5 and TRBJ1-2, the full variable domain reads DAGVTQSPTHLIKTRGQQVTLRCSPISGHKSVSWYQQVLGQGPQFIFQYYEKEERGRGNFPDRFSARQFPNYSSELNVNALLLGDSALYLCASSLVPGEGRGYTFGSGTRLTVV.